These 25 T cell receptor beta chains share one sample of origin, sequenced in a study of blood T cell repertoires in COVID-19. Repertoires were generated with immunoSEQ multiplex PCR, while TCRdb's copy carries only in-frame clones and drops some. The sample has 60,000 to 80,000 clones, 80% to 90% seen once; the top ten hold 1% to 1.5%. The material sequenced was peripheral blood. These receptors all come from a woman older than 75 with acute or convalescent COVID-19.

The chain employs TRBV6-1 and TRBJ1-4; D unresolved. V lost 1 base and J 2 bases, leaving 8 bases between the germline ends. The germline V gene has CDR1 MNHNS and CDR2 SASEGT. The CDR3 has 15 residues. CDR3 protein: CASSEVRRTNEKLFF. CDR3 sequence (DNA): TGTGCCAGCAGTGAAGTAAGGAGGACTAATGAAAAACTGTTTTTT.

The chain carries TRBV24-1 and TRBJ2-1; 12 positions agree with TRBD1. This CDR3 contains 13 residues. Germline trimming cut 10 bases from V and 6 bases from J; bases unmatched to any gene: 3. CDR1 KGHDR and CDR2 SFDVKD come from the germline V gene. CDR3 residues: CATMGQGANEQFF. CDR3 coding DNA: TGTGCCACTATGGGACAGGGGGCCAATGAGCAGTTCTTC.

This clone has just one count. The CDR3 is CASSLAQGITEAFF. The CDR3 bases are TGCGCCAGCAGCTTGGCACAGGGGATCACTGAAGCTTTCTTT. The chain uses TRBV5-1 and TRBJ1-1; 7 bases align to TRBD1. The CDR3 sequence is 14 residues long. Germline V gives CDR1 SGHRS, CDR2 YFSETQ. Trimming took 0 bases from V and 4 from J; bases not matched to a gene: 3. Full variable domain (missing parts from reference TRBV5-1 and TRBJ1-1): KAGVTQTPRYLIKTRGQQVTLSCSPISGHRSVSWYQQTPGQGLQFLFEYFSETQRNKGNFPGRFSGRQFSNSRSEMNVSTLELGDSALYLCASSLAQGITEAFFGQGTRLTVV.

The rearrangement joins TRBV18 to TRBJ1-2; 7 bases agree with TRBD1. The length of the CDR3 is 15 residues. Looked up from germline, CDR1 is KGHSH and CDR2 is LQKENI. With V trimmed by 3 bases and J by 0 bases, 4 bases remained unmatched. CDR3 in DNA: TGTGCCAGCTCACCGCGACAGGGTCCTAACTATGGCTACACCTTC. This translates into CASSPRQGPNYGYTF.

The chain is built from TRBV12-3 or TRBV12-4 and TRBJ1-1; D unresolved. V lost 0 bases, J lost 5 bases, and 7 bases lay in between. This CDR3 comprises 13 residues. The CDR3 spells CASSLARETEAFF. CDR3 bases: TGTGCCAGCAGTTTAGCGAGGGAGACTGAAGCTTTCTTT.

In this sample, this clone turned up once. The chain carries TRBV25-1 and TRBJ1-2; TRBD1 is a possible D gene (5 bases). Trimming left V 3 bases short and J 7 bases short, with 15 bases between. Germline V lookup: CDR1 MGHDK, CDR2 SYGVNS. The CDR3 length is 14 residues. CDR3 protein: CASSERIGEFGYTF. In DNA form, the CDR3 reads TGTGCCAGCAGTGAGCGGATAGGGGAATTTGGCTACACCTTC.

This chain joins TRBV19 and TRBJ1-5; 7 nucleotides agree with TRBD1. The CDR3 loop spans 15 amino acids. V gave up 3 bases and J gave up 5 bases; unmatched junction bases: 7. Per germline, CDR1 LNHDA and CDR2 SQIVND (reference sequence). The CDR3 protein is CASSMGQGVDQPQHF. As DNA, the CDR3 is TGTGCCAGTAGTATGGGGCAGGGGGTCGATCAGCCCCAGCATTTT.

The chain has TRBV6-2 or TRBV6-3 and TRBJ2-7; weak D call: TRBD2 (6 bases). The germline CDR1 and CDR2 sequences are MNHEY and SVGEGT. This CDR3 is 14 amino acids long. V was cut by 6 bases and J by 2 bases, with 14 bases left in between. The CDR3 is CASSRELAAYEQYF. CDR3 nucleotide sequence: TGTGCCAGCAGCCGAGAACTAGCCGCCTACGAGCAGTACTTC.

This clone was counted a few times. The chain joins TRBV5-1 to TRBJ1-6; a weak D match, TRBD1 (5 bases). Deletions cut 4 bases from V and 9 bases from J, with 14 bases between. This CDR3 spans 14 amino acids. From germline, CDR1 is SGHRS and CDR2 YFSETQ. The CDR3 coding sequence is TGCGCCAGCAGCACCGGACAACCGGGTTCACCCCTCCACTTT. Protein: CASSTGQPGSPLHF.

This rearrangement joins TRBV7-2 to TRBJ1-1; no reliable D call. Trimming removed 1 base at V and 11 bases at J, with 17 bases between. The CDR3 runs to 14 residues. Germline assignment: CDR1 SGHTA and CDR2 FQGNSA. The CDR3 nucleotides are TGTGCCAGCAGCTTAGGGGGAGGGTGGGAGGTGGCTTTCTTT. Residues: CASSLGGGWEVAFF.

V usage is TRBV7-2 and J usage is TRBJ1-5, with D perhaps TRBD1 (6 bases). Germline CDR1 is SGHTA and CDR2 is FQGNSA. CDR3 length: 13 residues. Trimming cost V 4 bases and J 5 bases, with 9 bases left between them. The CDR3 reads CASSSQGDQPQHF. CDR3 in DNA: TGTGCCAGCAGCTCACAGGGTGATCAGCCCCAGCATTTT.

The table lists this clone with a few counts. The CDR3 here is CASSIATGVQGYTF. Here the CDR3 DNA reads TGTGCCAGTAGTATCGCCACAGGGGTACAGGGCTACACCTTC. V usage is TRBV19 and J usage is TRBJ1-2; 7 bases agree with TRBD1. With V trimmed by 3 bases and J by 8 bases, 9 bases remained unmatched. The CDR3 sequence is 14 residues long. Per the germline V gene, CDR1 is LNHDA and CDR2 is SQIVND (reference sequence).

V usage is TRBV28 and J usage is TRBJ1-2, with D perhaps matching TRBD1 (5 bases). Trimming removed 6 bases at V and 3 bases at J, with 23 bases between. The CDR3 totals 17 residues. CDR1 MDHEN and CDR2 SYDVKM come from the germline V gene. DNA of the CDR3: TGTGCCAGCAGCCCCTCTTCCCAGGGTTTTATCGACTATGGCTACACCTTC. Translated: CASSPSSQGFIDYGYTF.

CDR3 amino acids: CASSENRVLNTEAFF. CDR3 sequence (DNA): TGTGCCAGCAGTGAAAACAGGGTTTTGAACACTGAAGCTTTCTTT. V is TRBV6-1 and J is TRBJ1-1; TRBD1 is a possible D gene (6 bases). The V and J ends lost 2 bases and 0 bases respectively, with 10 bases between them. The CDR3 loop spans 15 amino acids. Looked up from germline, CDR1 is MNHNS and CDR2 is SASEGT.

The chain uses TRBV30 and TRBJ1-1; 9 bases align to TRBD1. The CDR3 runs 13 residues. V dropped 5 bases and J dropped 10; count of bases not matched to a gene: 11. Germline V gene data show CDR1 as GTSNPN and CDR2 as SVGIG (reference sequence). CDR3 sequence: CAWDPWTGDSAFF. In nucleotides, the CDR3 is TGTGCCTGGGACCCTTGGACAGGGGATTCAGCTTTCTTT.

This chain links TRBV5-1 with TRBJ2-3; 9 nucleotides line up with TRBD1. CDR3 length: 20 residues. CDR1 SGHRS and CDR2 YFSETQ come from the germline V gene. The V gene end was trimmed by 4 bases and the J gene end by 4 bases; junction bases not matched to a gene: 22. In DNA, the CDR3 is TGCGCCAGCAGCAAAAGATTCCCGGGACAGGGTAACCAACGCGCAGATACGCAGTATTTT. Protein: CASSKRFPGQGNQRADTQYF.

This chain connects TRBV7-2 to TRBJ2-7, with 13 bases lining up with TRBD2. The trim removed 3 bases at V and 2 bases at J, leaving 1 base unmatched. This CDR3 is built from 15 residues. Germline V gene data show CDR1 as SGHTA and CDR2 as FQGNSA. The CDR3 DNA sequence: TGTGCCAGCAGCTTGGGACTAGCGGGGACCTACGAGCAGTACTTC. Translating gives CASSLGLAGTYEQYF.

This chain links TRBV5-1 with TRBJ2-2; 11 positions match TRBD2. V was clipped by 0 bases and J by 1 base; unmatched bases: 5. Looked up from germline, CDR1 is SGHRS and CDR2 is YFSETQ. The CDR3 has 18 amino acids. The CDR3 protein is CASSLVVAGGMNTGELFF. The CDR3 nucleotides are TGCGCCAGCAGCTTGGTGGTAGCGGGAGGGATGAACACCGGGGAGCTGTTTTTT. The full variable domain, completed using reference TRBV5-1 and TRBJ2-2, is KAGVTQTPRYLIKTRGQQVTLSCSPISGHRSVSWYQQTPGQGLQFLFEYFSETQRNKGNFPGRFSGRQFSNSRSEMNVSTLELGDSALYLCASSLVVAGGMNTGELFFGEGSRLTVL.

The sample holds a few counts of this clone. This rearrangement joins TRBV5-1 to TRBJ2-7; weak D call: TRBD1 (6 bases). The V end lost 6 bases, the J end lost 2 bases, and 12 bases lay between the germline ends. The CDR3 has 13 amino acids. In germline, CDR1 is SGHRS, CDR2 YFSETQ. CDR3 nucleotides: TGCGCCAGCAAGACAGGAGGTACCTACGAGCAGTACTTC. It translates to CASKTGGTYEQYF.

V usage is TRBV6-5 and J usage is TRBJ1-2; tentatively, D is TRBD1 (5 bases). The CDR3 has 14 residues. Trimming took off 6 bases at V and 2 bases at J, with 13 bases between the two ends. The germline gives CDR1 MNHEY, CDR2 SVGAGI. CDR3 region: CASSLPGLNYGYTF. CDR3 nucleotides: TGTGCCAGCAGCCTACCGGGACTGAACTATGGCTACACCTTC.

CDR3 region: CASSGAYEQYF. The CDR3 DNA reads as TGTGCCAGTAGCGGGGCCTACGAGCAGTACTTC. The chain joins TRBV19 to TRBJ2-7; perhaps TRBD2 as D (5 bases). The V end lost 6 bases, the J end lost 2 bases, and 5 bases lay between the germline ends. Looked up from germline, CDR1 is LNHDA and CDR2 is SQIVND (reference sequence). The CDR3 consists of 11 residues.

This chain joins TRBV6-5 and TRBJ1-4; possible D gene TRBD1, 6 bases. Germline values: CDR1 MNHEY, CDR2 SVGAGI. This CDR3 has 14 amino acids. Trimming cost V 6 bases and J 5 bases, with 13 bases left between them. The CDR3 reads CASSWTDGNEKLFF. Written as DNA, the CDR3 is TGTGCCAGCAGCTGGACAGATGGAAATGAAAAACTGTTTTTT.

The rearrangement links TRBV5-4 to TRBJ1-2; 7 bases are a match to TRBD1. CDR1 is SGHNT, CDR2 YYREEE, per germline (reference sequence). J lost 8 bases, V lost 2 bases, and 9 bases had no gene match. The CDR3 contains 14 residues. Here the CDR3 DNA reads TGTGCCAGCAGCTTTACAGGGGTGATCTACGGCTACACCTTC. It translates to CASSFTGVIYGYTF.

The rearrangement links TRBV3-1 (or the pseudogene TRBV3-2) to TRBJ2-2; D remains unclear. The CDR3 covers 16 residues. Germline values: CDR1 LGHDT, CDR2 YNNKEL (reference sequence). Deletions cut 5 bases from V and 2 bases from J, with 15 bases between. In DNA, the CDR3 is TGTGCCAGCAGCTCGCGGCCCCGTCGAAACACCGGGGAGCTGTTTTTT. It encodes CASSSRPRRNTGELFF.

CDR3 loop: CASSWQGGNTIYF. The CDR3 DNA is TGTGCCAGCTCCTGGCAGGGCGGAAACACCATATATTTT. The gene calls are TRBV6-5 and TRBJ1-3; tentative D call: TRBD1 (5 bases). The CDR3 runs to 13 residues. Deletions cut 8 bases from V and 4 bases from J, with 12 bases between. In germline, CDR1 is MNHEY, CDR2 SVGAGI.